A selection of T cell receptor beta chains follows, all from one sample in a study of graft-versus-host responses after intestinal transplantation. Sequencing was performed with immunoSEQ multiplex PCR; in TCRdb, only in-frame clones are kept and a portion is missing. The sample has 60,000 to 70,000 clones, approximately 91% seen once. This sample comprised ileum tissue, obtained more than 350 days after transplant. Receptors originate from a human patient who received an intestinal transplant, so some T cells may come from the graft donor. CDR3s include the opening cysteine and the closing phenylalanine or tryptophan. A D gene is named only where the DNA matches it firmly. Clone size is shown for a subset of rows, as once, few, many or a class of expanded clone.

>TRBV5-1|TRBJ2-1|TRBD2|.
CASSLDGGRAYEQFF
TGCGCCAGCAGCTTGGATGGCGGGAGGGCCTATGAGCAGTTCTTC
>TRBV6-5|TRBJ1-4|.|.
CASSYGAGARREKLFF
TGTGCCAGCAGTTACGGCGCAGGGGCTCGTCGTGAAAAACTGTTTTTT
>TRBV6-5|TRBJ2-1|.|.
CASSYSDNEQFF
TGTGCCAGCAGTTACTCGGACAATGAGCAGTTCTTC
>TRBV6-5|TRBJ2-2|.|.
CASRGLSFRIGELFF
TGTGCCAGCAGGGGATTAAGTTTTAGAATCGGGGAGCTGTTTTTT
>TRBV6-1|TRBJ2-7|.|few
CASSKLADSYEQYF
TGTGCCAGCAGTAAACTCGCGGACTCCTACGAGCAGTACTTC
>TRBV9|TRBJ2-7|TRBD1|.
CASSVEPGQGLYEQYF
TGTGCCAGCAGCGTAGAACCGGGACAGGGTCTCTACGAGCAGTACTTC
>TRBV15|TRBJ2-3|.|.
CATSSGGILQYF
TGCGCCACCAGCTCCGGCGGGATTCTGCAGTATTTT
>TRBV9|TRBJ1-1|TRBD1|.
CASSPPTGGLNTEAFF
TGTGCCAGCAGCCCGCCGACAGGGGGCTTGAACACTGAAGCTTTCTTT
>TRBV4-1|TRBJ1-6|.|.
CASSLTGVGNSPLHF
TGCGCCAGCAGCCTGACGGGGGTCGGGAATTCACCCCTCCACTTT
>TRBV2|TRBJ2-1|.|.
CASQGALSYNEQFF
TGTGCCAGCCAGGGAGCCTTATCCTACAATGAGCAGTTCTTC
>TRBV30|TRBJ1-5|TRBD1|.
CAWETGINQPQHF
TGTGCCTGGGAGACAGGGATCAATCAGCCCCAGCATTTT
>TRBV4-2|TRBJ1-2|.|.
CASSQDGFGNILYGYTF
TGTGCCAGCAGCCAAGACGGATTCGGAAACATCCTCTATGGCTACACCTTC
>TRBV25-1|TRBJ1-4|TRBD1|.
CASSGGQGTNEKLFF
TGTGCCAGCAGTGGAGGACAGGGAACTAATGAAAAACTGTTTTTT
>TRBV2|TRBJ2-5|TRBD2|.
CASHSGGGQETQYF
TGTGCCAGTCACAGCGGGGGGGGCCAAGAGACCCAGTACTTC
>TRBV6-5|TRBJ1-1|.|.
CASSLTEGNTEAFF
TGTGCCAGCAGTCTCACAGAGGGGAACACTGAAGCTTTCTTT
>TRBV28|TRBJ2-7|.|.
CASSLVGTDSYEQYF
TGTGCCAGCAGTTTAGTTGGCACCGATTCCTACGAGCAGTACTTC
>TRBV27|TRBJ1-1|.|.
CASSYSGGMTEAFF
TGTGCCAGCAGTTATTCGGGGGGGATGACTGAAGCTTTCTTT
>TRBV7-3|TRBJ2-1|TRBD1|once
CASSSGTANYNEQFF
TGTGCCAGCAGCTCAGGGACAGCGAACTACAATGAGCAGTTCTTC
>TRBV4-2|TRBJ2-7|.|once
CASSQDGSYEQYF
TGTGCCAGCAGCCAAGATGGCTCCTACGAGCAGTACTTC
>TRBV4-1|TRBJ2-5|TRBD1|.
CASSRTGEETQYF
TGCGCCAGCAGCCGGACAGGGGAAGAGACCCAGTACTTC
>TRBV6-1|TRBJ2-1|.|.
CASSPAVARYNEQFF
TGTGCCAGCAGCCCCGCGGTAGCGAGGTACAATGAGCAGTTCTTC
>TRBV5-1|TRBJ1-2|.|.
CASSLSEEGYTF
TGCGCCAGCAGCTTATCAGAGGAGGGCTACACCTTC
>TRBV7-3|TRBJ2-1|.|.
CASSLIGAGTNEQFF
TGTGCCAGCAGCTTAATAGGGGCCGGGACCAATGAGCAGTTCTTC
>TRBV19|TRBJ2-7|TRBD1|.
CASSTDRLYEQYF
TGTGCCAGTAGTACGGACAGGTTGTACGAGCAGTACTTC
>TRBV4-1|TRBJ2-7|TRBD1|once
CASSLASGTGLTYEQYF
TGCGCCAGCAGCCTGGCCTCCGGGACAGGTCTTACCTACGAGCAGTACTTC
>TRBV19|TRBJ2-7|.|.
CASSNDRNYEQYF
TGTGCCAGTAGCAACGACAGAAACTACGAGCAGTACTTC
>TRBV6-5|TRBJ2-5|.|.
CASSYYRDQETQYF
TGTGCCAGCAGTTACTACAGGGATCAAGAGACCCAGTACTTC
>TRBV21-1|TRBJ2-1|.|.
CASRGNEQFF
TGTGCCAGCAGAGGCAATGAGCAGTTCTTC
>TRBV5-1|TRBJ2-5|TRBD1|.
CASSLYTGGDETQYF
TGCGCCAGCAGCTTGTATACAGGGGGCGACGAGACCCAGTACTTC
>TRBV6-5|TRBJ2-1|TRBD2|.
CASSRASGVQFF
TGTGCCAGCAGCCGGGCGAGCGGGGTCCAGTTCTTC
>TRBV4-1|TRBJ2-3|.|.
CASSQDGSRDTQYF
TGCGCCAGCAGCCAAGACGGGAGTAGAGATACGCAGTATTTT
>TRBV28|TRBJ2-7|TRBD2|.
CASSPGLAETLGYEQYF
TGTGCCAGCAGTCCTGGACTAGCGGAGACCCTAGGGTACGAGCAGTACTTC
>TRBV6-1|TRBJ2-1|TRBD2|.
CASSDVASGSSYNEQFF
TGTGCCAGCAGTGATGTTGCTAGCGGGAGCTCCTACAATGAGCAGTTCTTC
>TRBV5-5|TRBJ2-5|.|.
CASSFSGGGQETQYF
TGTGCCAGCAGCTTTTCGGGGGGCGGACAAGAGACCCAGTACTTC
>TRBV6-5|TRBJ2-4|TRBD1|.
CASRDSQNIQYF
TGTGCCAGCCGGGACAGCCAAAACATTCAGTACTTC
>TRBV27|TRBJ2-7|.|.
CASSTQFTGESSYEQYF
TGTGCCAGCAGTACCCAATTTACGGGGGAGAGCTCCTACGAGCAGTACTTC
>TRBV7-9|TRBJ1-2|.|.
CASSLGTANYGYTF
TGTGCCAGCAGCTTAGGGACCGCTAACTATGGCTACACCTTC
>TRBV11-2|TRBJ2-1|TRBD1|.
CASSTGAGNEQFF
TGTGCCAGCAGCACAGGGGCCGGGAATGAGCAGTTCTTC
>TRBV2|TRBJ1-2|TRBD1|.
CATPGQDPRGYTF
TGCGCGACACCGGGACAGGATCCTCGGGGCTACACCTTC
>TRBV28|TRBJ2-7|.|.
CASSGRIDYEQYF
TGTGCCAGCAGTGGACGCATAGACTACGAGCAGTACTTC
>TRBV21-1|TRBJ2-7|.|.
CASSNLLPSVYEQYF
TGTGCCAGCAGCAACCTGCTGCCTAGCGTCTACGAGCAGTACTTC
>TRBV19|TRBJ2-7|TRBD1|.
CASSIAGTAFYEQYF
TGTGCCAGTAGTATCGCCGGGACAGCCTTCTACGAGCAGTACTTC
>TRBV28|TRBJ1-2|.|.
CASRQGGYTF
TGTGCCAGCAGACAGGGTGGCTACACCTTC